This T cell receptor beta chain was obtained from a study of cytomegalovirus exposure and HLA in healthy donors. General observations from the study: Cytomegalovirus status was reportedly diagnosed by the classifier with high sensitivity and specificity. Specific recognition of CMV antigens was confirmed in vitro for a few chains (all CMV-associated). A later analysis found common viral pathogens apparently linked to several of the most significant clusters.

Per the germline V gene, CDR1 is LNHDA and CDR2 is SQIVND (reference sequence). V lost 6 bases, J lost 3 bases, and 12 bases stayed unmatched. The CDR3 runs to 16 residues. Points on this clone: Its antigen is not identified.

PCR employed 60 Vbeta and 13 Jbeta primers. Authors' analysis steps: Later, tens of millions of unique TCR beta chains were counted in an analysis, and some 10 million of them were shared. Sequencing was performed with immunoSEQ multiplex PCR; in TCRdb, only in-frame clones are kept and a portion is missing. V and J calls and clone size are copied from that table; D and trimming were computed from the DNA. This sample carries approximately 200,000 clones, approximately 70% of them seen once, and the ten largest clones take about 3.1%. This rearrangement joins TRBV19 to TRBJ2-7; 9 nucleotides agree with TRBD2. The TCR sequence derives from a woman between 25 and 40 years old in good health and CMV-seropositive. The sequencing sample was made of PBMCs. CDR3 in DNA: TGTGCCAGTAGCCCGGAGGGGCTAGCGGGAAGCTACGAGCAGTACTTC. As protein: CASSPEGLAGSYEQYF.